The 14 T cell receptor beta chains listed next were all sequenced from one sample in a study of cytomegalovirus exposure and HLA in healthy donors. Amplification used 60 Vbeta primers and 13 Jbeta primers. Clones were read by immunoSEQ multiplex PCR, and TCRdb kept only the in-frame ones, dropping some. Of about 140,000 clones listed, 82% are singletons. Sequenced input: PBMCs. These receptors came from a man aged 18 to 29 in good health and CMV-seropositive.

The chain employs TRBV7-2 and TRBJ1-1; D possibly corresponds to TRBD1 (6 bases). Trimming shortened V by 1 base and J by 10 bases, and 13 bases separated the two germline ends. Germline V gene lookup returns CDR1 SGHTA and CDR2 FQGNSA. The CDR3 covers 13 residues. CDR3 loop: CASSLEFGRGAFF. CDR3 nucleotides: TGTGCCAGCAGCTTAGAATTCGGCAGGGGAGCTTTCTTT.

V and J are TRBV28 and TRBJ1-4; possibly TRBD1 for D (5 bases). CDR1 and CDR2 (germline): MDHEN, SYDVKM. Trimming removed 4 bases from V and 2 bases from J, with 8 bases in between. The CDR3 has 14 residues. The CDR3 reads CASSYRSTNEKLFF. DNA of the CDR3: TGTGCCAGCAGTTACAGGAGTACTAATGAAAAACTGTTTTTT.

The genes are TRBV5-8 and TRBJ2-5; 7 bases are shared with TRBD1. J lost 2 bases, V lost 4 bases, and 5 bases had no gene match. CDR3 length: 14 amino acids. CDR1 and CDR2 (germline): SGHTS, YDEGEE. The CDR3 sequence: CASSRDSRQETQYF. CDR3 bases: TGTGCCAGCAGCCGGGACAGCAGGCAAGAGACCCAGTACTTC.

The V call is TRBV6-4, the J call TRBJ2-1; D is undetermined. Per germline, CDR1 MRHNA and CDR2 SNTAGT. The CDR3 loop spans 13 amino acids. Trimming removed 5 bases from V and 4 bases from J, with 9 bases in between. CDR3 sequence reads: CASSRHLYNEQFF. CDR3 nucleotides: TGTGCCAGCAGTCGACACTTATACAATGAGCAGTTCTTC.

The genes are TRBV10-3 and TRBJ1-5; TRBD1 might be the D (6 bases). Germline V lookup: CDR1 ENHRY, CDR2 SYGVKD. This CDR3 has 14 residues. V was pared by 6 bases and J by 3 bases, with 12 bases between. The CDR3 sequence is CAISRDRNNQPQHF. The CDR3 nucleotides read TGTGCCATCAGCAGAGACAGGAACAATCAGCCCCAGCATTTT.

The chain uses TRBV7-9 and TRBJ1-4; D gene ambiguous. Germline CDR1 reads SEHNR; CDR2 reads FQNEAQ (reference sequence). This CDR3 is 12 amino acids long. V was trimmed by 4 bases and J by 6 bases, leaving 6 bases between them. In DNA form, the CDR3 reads TGTGCCAGCAGCTCCCTCTATGAAAAACTGTTTTTT. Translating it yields CASSSLYEKLFF.

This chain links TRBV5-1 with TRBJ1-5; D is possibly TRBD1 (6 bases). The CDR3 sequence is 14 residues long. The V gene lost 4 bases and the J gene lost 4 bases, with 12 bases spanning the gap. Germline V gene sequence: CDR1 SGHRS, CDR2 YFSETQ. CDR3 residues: CASSPDSSNQPQHF. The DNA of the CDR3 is TGCGCCAGCAGCCCGGACAGTTCGAATCAGCCCCAGCATTTT.

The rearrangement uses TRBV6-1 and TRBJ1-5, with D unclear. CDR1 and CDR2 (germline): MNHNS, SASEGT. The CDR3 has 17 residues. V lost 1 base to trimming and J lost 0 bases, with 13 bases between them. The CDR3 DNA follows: TGTGCCAGCAGTGAAGGCGCAGGTATCAATAGCAATCAGCCCCAGCATTTT. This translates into CASSEGAGINSNQPQHF.

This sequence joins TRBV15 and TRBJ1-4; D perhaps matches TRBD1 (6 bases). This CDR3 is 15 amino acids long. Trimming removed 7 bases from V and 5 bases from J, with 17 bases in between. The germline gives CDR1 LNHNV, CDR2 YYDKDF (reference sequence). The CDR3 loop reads CATTKRDKPNEKLFF. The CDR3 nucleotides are TGTGCCACCACTAAGAGGGACAAACCCAATGAAAAACTGTTTTTT.

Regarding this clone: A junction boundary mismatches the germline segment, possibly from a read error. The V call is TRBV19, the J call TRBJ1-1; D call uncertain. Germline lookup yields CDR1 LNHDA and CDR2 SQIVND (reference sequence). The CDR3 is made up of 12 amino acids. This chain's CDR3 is CASSLDPSEAFF. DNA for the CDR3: TGTGCCAGTAGTTTAGACCCTTCCGAAGCTTTCTTT.

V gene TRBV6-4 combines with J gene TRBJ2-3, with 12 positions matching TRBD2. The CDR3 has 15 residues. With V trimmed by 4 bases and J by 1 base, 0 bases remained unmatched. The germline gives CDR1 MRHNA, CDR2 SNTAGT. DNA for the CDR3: TGTGCCAGCAGTGGACTAGCGGGAGGCACAGATACGCAGTATTTT. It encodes CASSGLAGGTDTQYF.

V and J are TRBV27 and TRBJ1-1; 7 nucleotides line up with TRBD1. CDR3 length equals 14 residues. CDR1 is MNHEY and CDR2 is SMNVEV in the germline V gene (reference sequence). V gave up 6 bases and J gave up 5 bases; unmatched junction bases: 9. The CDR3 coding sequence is TGTGCCAGCAGCTACAGGGGTCGAGAAACTGAAGCTTTCTTT. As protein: CASSYRGRETEAFF.

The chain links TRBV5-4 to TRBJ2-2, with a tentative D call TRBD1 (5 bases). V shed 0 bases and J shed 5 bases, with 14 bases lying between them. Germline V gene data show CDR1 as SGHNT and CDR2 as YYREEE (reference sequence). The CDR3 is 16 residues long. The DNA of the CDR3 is TGTGCCAGCAGCTTGGAGCAGGGCGGTAGGACCGGGGAGCTGTTTTTT. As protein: CASSLEQGGRTGELFF.

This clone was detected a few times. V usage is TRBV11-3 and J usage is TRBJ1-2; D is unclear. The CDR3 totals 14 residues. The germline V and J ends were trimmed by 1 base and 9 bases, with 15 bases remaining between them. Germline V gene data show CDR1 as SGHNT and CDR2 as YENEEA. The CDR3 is CASSLGGRLLRYTF. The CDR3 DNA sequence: TGTGCCAGCAGCTTAGGTGGGCGCTTGTTACGCTACACCTTC.